This T cell receptor beta chain was recorded in a study of OX40 agonist ivuxolimab in advanced cancers. Study overall: Dose-escalation cases comprised hepatocellular carcinoma, melanoma, renal cell or head and neck cancer.

The study, taken as a whole, reports: Some patients who did not respond also had low normalized T-cell clonal expansion.

Clones were sequenced by immunoSEQ multiplex PCR, and TCRdb holds only the in-frame ones, with some missing. Of 69,000 or so clones in the sample, 80% to 90% were seen once. Autoimmune disease history or systemic immunosuppression barred patients. V lost 4 bases and J 3 bases, leaving 12 bases between the germline ends. The CDR3 consists of 14 residues. CDR1 is MNHEY, CDR2 SMNVEV, per germline (reference sequence). Notes on this clone: The antigen remains undetermined.

The chain employs TRBV27 and TRBJ1-1; D gene unclear. The source of this sequence is an adult with an advanced solid tumor such as melanoma, head and neck, liver or kidney cancer. The source material was CD4+ or CD8+ T cells sorted from blood, sampled in a trial of the OX40 agonist ivuxolimab. The CDR3 DNA reads TGTGCCAGCAGTTCCATCACTTGGCACACTGAAGCTTTCTTT. The encoded protein is CASSSITWHTEAFF.